Presented here are 2 T cell receptor beta chains from one specimen sequenced in a study of beta chain features in type 1 diabetes. Expressed TCRB transcripts were sequenced, since all the RNA that had been isolated was reverse transcribed. Measured with immunoSEQ multiplex PCR; TCRdb has only the in-frame clones, and not every one. The profile shows 330,000 or so clones, roughly an eighth of them singletons. Findings and caveats of the study: Researchers report that Type 1 diabetes patients had moderately but significantly shorter TCRB CDR3s across all four CD4+ subsets.

Their antigens are not known. Material for sequencing was naive CD4+ T cells from blood. These receptor sequences come from a woman in her late teens or twenties with type 1 diabetes.

This clone was observed a handful of times. This sequence joins TRBV6-6 and TRBJ1-1; 7 nucleotides align to TRBD1. The CDR3 has 15 amino acids. CDR1 is MNHNY and CDR2 is SVGAGI in the germline V gene (reference sequence). V lost 4 bases to trimming and J lost 6 bases; unmatched junction nucleotides: 11. The CDR3 DNA follows: TGTGCCAGCAGTTTTGACAGGGCCTTCCCCCCTGAAGCTTTCTTT. It yields the protein CASSFDRAFPPEAFF.

The CDR3 DNA follows: TGCGCCAGCAGCCATACCCTCTCGGACAGGGGGCGAAGGGGATATGGCTACACCTTC. This codes for CASSHTLSDRGRRGYGYTF. The chain employs TRBV4-3 and TRBJ1-2; 11 bases map to TRBD1. CDR3 length: 19 amino acids. The junction had 17 bases not matched to a gene; V was cut back by 3 bases and J by 5 bases. In germline, CDR1 is LGHNA, CDR2 YSLEER.